This T cell receptor (beta chain) was profiled in a study of CD8+ T cells in alopecia areata. RNA, once extracted, was reverse transcribed into cDNA for use as the sequencing template. Method: immunoSEQ multiplex PCR; TCRdb's copy keeps in-frame clones and lacks some. The sample records about 280,000 clones, over 45% being singletons. CDR1 and CDR2 from the germline V gene are SGHDN and FVKESK. The CDR3 length is 13 residues. The germline V and J ends were trimmed by 0 bases and 3 bases, with 4 bases remaining between them. General study results and limits: Lesional scalp, especially alopecia totalis/universalis, showed higher clonality than normal scalp.

Remarks on this clone: Its antigen is unidentified.

Regarding treatment: oral pan-JAK inhibitor, 5-10 mg twice daily. This sample comprised CD4+ T cells sorted from blood, obtained at week 24, from a patient treated with tofacitinib. The receptor's source is a human donor with alopecia areata. The V call is TRBV14, the J call TRBJ2-3; D not resolved. This CDR3 is CASSQDPTDTQYF. CDR3 sequence (DNA): TGTGCCAGCAGCCAAGACCCTACAGATACGCAGTATTTT.